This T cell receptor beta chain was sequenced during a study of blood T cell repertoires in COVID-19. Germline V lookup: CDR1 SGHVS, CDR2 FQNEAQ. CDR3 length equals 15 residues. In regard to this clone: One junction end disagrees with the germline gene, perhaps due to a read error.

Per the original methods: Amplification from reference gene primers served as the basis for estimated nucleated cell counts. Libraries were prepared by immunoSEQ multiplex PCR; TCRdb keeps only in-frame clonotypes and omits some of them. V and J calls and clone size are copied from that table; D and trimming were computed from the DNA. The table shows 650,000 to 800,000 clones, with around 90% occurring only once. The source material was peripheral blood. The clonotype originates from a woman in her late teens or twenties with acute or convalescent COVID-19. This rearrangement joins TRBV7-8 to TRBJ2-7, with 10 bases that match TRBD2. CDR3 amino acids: CASSIASGGFYEQYF. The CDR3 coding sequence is TGTGCCAGCAGCATAGCTAGCGGGGGTTTTTACGAGCAGTACTTC.